The source of this T cell receptor (beta chain) is a study of T cell changes during pregnancy in multiple sclerosis. Produced via immunoSEQ multiplex PCR; TCRdb's table is partial and in-frame only. Of just under 50,000 clones in the sample, approximately 93% are singletons; the top ten hold less than 0.4%. Germline V gene lookup returns CDR1 MDHEN and CDR2 SYDVKM. The CDR3 is 14 residues long. The V gene lost 6 bases and the J gene lost 5 bases, with 14 bases spanning the gap. The sequences come from CD4+ T cells from peripheral blood mononuclear cells, collected in the third trimester of pregnancy. This chain joins TRBV28 and TRBJ2-1; D is possibly TRBD1 (6 bases). The sequence was obtained from a female donor with multiple sclerosis, enrolled in a pregnancy study. DNA of the CDR3: TGTGCCAGCAGCAAGGGGGACGAGGACAATGAGCAGTTCTTC. As protein: CASSKGDEDNEQFF.